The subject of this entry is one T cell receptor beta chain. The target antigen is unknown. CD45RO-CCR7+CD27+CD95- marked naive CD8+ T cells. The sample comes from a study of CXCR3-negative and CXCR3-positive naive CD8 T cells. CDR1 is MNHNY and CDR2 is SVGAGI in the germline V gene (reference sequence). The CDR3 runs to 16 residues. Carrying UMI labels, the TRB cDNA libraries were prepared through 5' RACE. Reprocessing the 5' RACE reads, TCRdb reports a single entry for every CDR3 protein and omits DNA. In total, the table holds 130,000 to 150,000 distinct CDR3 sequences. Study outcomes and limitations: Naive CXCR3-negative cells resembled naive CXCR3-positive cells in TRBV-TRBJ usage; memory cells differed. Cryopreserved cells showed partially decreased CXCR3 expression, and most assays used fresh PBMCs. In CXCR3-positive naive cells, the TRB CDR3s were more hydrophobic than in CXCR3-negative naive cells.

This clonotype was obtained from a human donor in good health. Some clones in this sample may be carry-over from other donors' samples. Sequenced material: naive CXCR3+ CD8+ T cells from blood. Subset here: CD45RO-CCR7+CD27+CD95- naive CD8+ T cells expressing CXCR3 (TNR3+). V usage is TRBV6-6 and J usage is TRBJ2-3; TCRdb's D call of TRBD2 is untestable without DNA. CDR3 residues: CASSQVPGLRTDTQYF.